Shown below are 28 T cell receptor beta chains from a single sample sequenced in a study of identical twins (dated by TCRdb to the mid-2010s). Libraries came from 5' RACE. TCRdb records Illumina HiSeq 2000 as the sequencer. The public reads were quality trimmed at Q25 with fastp and then assembled into clones with MiXCR by TCRdb, keeping productive beta chains. Each entry merges the rows of one CDR3 protein and shows their most common DNA and genes. The sample records about 450,000 distinct CDR3 sequences, around 18% of which are singletons. In total, the top ten clones hold about 12% of the sample. The material sequenced was naive T cells sorted from blood. Explained via the paper, the cell subset or site label denotes: cells isolated with a human naive T-cell isolation kit. The receptors were sampled from a man between 50 and 59 years old in good health.

The chain couples TRBV7-9 to TRBJ2-7; 7 nucleotides align to TRBD1. From germline, CDR1 is SEHNR and CDR2 FQNEAQ (reference sequence). There are 15 residues in the CDR3. The V segment lost 4 bases and the J segment 6 bases; nucleotides outside the gene matches: 12. The CDR3 loop reads CASSSLGQPRSEQYF. The DNA for the CDR3 is TGTGCCAGCAGCTCCCTGGGACAGCCTCGCAGCGAGCAGTACTTC.

This clonotype was counted a few times. V and J are TRBV6-5 and TRBJ2-1; no firm D call. CDR1 MNHEY and CDR2 SVGAGI come from the germline V gene. CDR3 length equals 13 residues. V lost 2 bases, J lost 9 bases, and 11 bases lay in between. Here the CDR3 reads CASSYEPLGEQFF. The CDR3 bases are TGTGCCAGCAGTTACGAACCCCTCGGTGAGCAGTTCTTC.

J is TRBJ1-1 and V is TRBV5-6, with TRBD1 matching over 8 bases. With 4 bases clipped from V and 6 bases from J, the junction kept 2 bases outside the gene matches. The germline V gene has CDR1 SGHDT and CDR2 YYEEEE. The CDR3 length is 12 residues. Here the CDR3 reads CASSVDRAEAFF. In DNA form, the CDR3 reads TGTGCCAGCAGCGTGGACAGGGCTGAAGCTTTCTTT.

This chain connects TRBV24-1 to TRBJ2-2; TRBD1 aligns across 7 bases. The CDR3 extends over 16 amino acids. The junction had 7 bases not matched to a gene; V was cut back by 4 bases and J by 3 bases. From germline, CDR1 is KGHDR and CDR2 SFDVKD. The DNA of the CDR3 is TGTGCCACCAGTGACCGGGGACAGCCTGACACCGGGGAGCTGTTTTTT. Protein product: CATSDRGQPDTGELFF.

This chain joins TRBV29-1 and TRBJ2-5; TRBD2 might be the D (5 bases). Between the trimmed V and J ends, which lost 3 bases and 4 bases, there was a span of 15 bases. This CDR3 comprises 14 residues. Looked up from germline, CDR1 is SQVTM and CDR2 is ANQGSEA. The CDR3 sequence is CSVEHGLSSETQYF. CDR3 bases: TGCAGCGTTGAGCACGGACTTTCATCAGAGACCCAGTACTTC.

This clonotype appeared once. CDR3 sequence: CSARDLRTGWNEKLFF. CDR3 DNA sequence: TGCAGTGCTAGAGATTTAAGGACGGGCTGGAATGAAAAACTGTTTTTT. The chain is built from TRBV20-1 and TRBJ1-4; D is unclear. The ends were cut back, 0 bases at V and 5 bases at J, with 16 bases in the middle. The CDR3 spans 16 residues. Germline values: CDR1 DFQATT, CDR2 SNEGSKA (reference sequence).

This clonotype was seen only a few times. The chain links TRBV7-2 to TRBJ2-1; 7 nucleotides match TRBD1. The CDR3 consists of 14 residues. V trimming: 2 bases; J trimming: 8 bases; junction bases outside the gene matches: 6. CDR1 SGHTA and CDR2 FQGNSA come from the germline V gene. The CDR3 bases are TGTGCCAGCAGCTTAATAAAAGGGGGCGATGAGCAGTTCTTC. It is translated as CASSLIKGGDEQFF.

This clonotype occurred many times. This rearrangement joins TRBV18 to TRBJ2-5; 9 nucleotides match TRBD1. V gave up 0 bases and J gave up 9 bases; unmatched junction bases: 8. Germline V gene lookup returns CDR1 KGHSH and CDR2 LQKENI. The CDR3 is made up of 15 amino acids. In nucleotides, the CDR3 is TGTGCCAGCTCACCACCGCAAGGGACAGGGTGGGCCCAGTACTTC. Protein: CASSPPQGTGWAQYF.

The chain combines TRBV10-1 with TRBJ2-1; 9 bases map to TRBD2. This CDR3 is built from 16 residues. Germline CDR1 WNHNN, CDR2 SYGVQD (reference sequence). Trimming took 0 bases from V and 6 from J; bases not matched to a gene: 6. The CDR3 DNA is TGCGCCAGCAGTGAGTCTAGCGGGGGAAAACCCAATGAGCAGTTCTTC. This gives the protein CASSESSGGKPNEQFF.

A few counts support this clonotype. V gene TRBV7-9 combines with J gene TRBJ1-2; tentatively, D is TRBD1 (5 bases). The CDR3 is made up of 15 amino acids. Germline loops: CDR1 SEHNR, CDR2 FQNEAQ (reference sequence). The V gene lost 5 bases and the J gene lost 5 bases, with 18 bases spanning the gap. The CDR3 bases are TGTGCCAGCAGCCCGCGCTGGGGCGATTGGTATGGCTACACCTTC. It specifies CASSPRWGDWYGYTF.

The chain recombines TRBV6-2 or TRBV6-3 with TRBJ2-7, with a weak D call TRBD2 (6 bases). Germline CDR1 MNHEY, CDR2 SVGEGT. Trimming removed 6 bases from V and 1 base from J, with 16 bases in between. The CDR3 has 15 residues. CDR3 sequence (DNA): TGTGCCAGCAGGTCACCTTTTGGGACTTCCTACGAGCAGTACTTC. Translation: CASRSPFGTSYEQYF.

This clonotype was observed at least ten times. The chain uses TRBV28 and TRBJ1-2; D is ambiguous. CDR1 is MDHEN and CDR2 is SYDVKM in the germline V gene. There are 13 residues in the CDR3. The germline V and J ends were trimmed by 2 bases and 4 bases, with 8 bases remaining between them. CDR3 sequence reads: CASSLKGAYGYTF. Written as DNA, the CDR3 is TGTGCCAGCAGTTTAAAGGGCGCCTATGGCTACACCTTC.

This clonotype was found a few times. This rearrangement joins TRBV29-1 to TRBJ1-2, with TRBD1 matching over 8 bases. Germline loops: CDR1 SQVTM, CDR2 ANQGSEA. The CDR3 totals 11 residues. The ends lost 7 bases at V and 8 bases at J; junction bases unmatched: 6. CDR3 protein: CSGGQGRGYTF. CDR3 in DNA: TGCAGCGGTGGACAGGGAAGGGGCTACACCTTC.

The chain links TRBV19 to TRBJ2-1; D gene unclear. CDR1 is LNHDA and CDR2 is SQIVND in the germline V gene (reference sequence). The V and J ends lost 4 bases and 7 bases respectively, with 5 bases between them. The CDR3 loop spans 11 amino acids. CDR3 in DNA: TGTGCCAGTAGTACCCTTAATGAGCAGTTCTTC. This codes for CASSTLNEQFF.

This clonotype has only one observation. One base away lies a much larger clone, so this may be a sequencing read error. The J gene is TRBJ2-2, the V gene TRBV7-9; D is ambiguous. V was cut by 8 bases and J by 4 bases, with 14 bases left in between. CDR1 and CDR2 (germline): SEHNR, FQNEAQ (reference sequence). The CDR3 is 14 residues long. In nucleotides, the CDR3 is TGTGCCAGCCCCCCAGGCGCGAGCACCGGGGAGCTGTTTTTT. Translating it yields CASPPGASTGELFF.

The chain has TRBV5-6 and TRBJ2-1, with 11 bases matching TRBD2. This CDR3 has 16 amino acids. The germline CDR1 and CDR2 sequences are SGHDT and YYEEEE. Trimming cost V 1 base and J 4 bases; bases outside gene matches: 4. The CDR3: CASSLTSGRIYNEQFF. The CDR3 DNA reads as TGTGCCAGCAGCTTGACTAGCGGGAGAATTTACAATGAGCAGTTCTTC.

CDR3 DNA sequence: TGTGCCAGCTCACCACCCGGAGGGCTTCAAGAGACCCAGTACTTC. Encoded protein: CASSPPGGLQETQYF. V and J are TRBV18 and TRBJ2-5; D is possibly TRBD2 (6 bases). The CDR3 has 15 residues. V shed 0 bases and J shed 2 bases, with 10 bases lying between them. Per germline, CDR1 KGHSH and CDR2 LQKENI.

The sample holds a few counts of this clonotype. The chain carries TRBV7-3 and TRBJ2-3; D not certain. V lost 5 bases and J 10 bases, leaving 16 bases between the germline ends. Germline V gives CDR1 SGHTA, CDR2 FQGTGA. The CDR3 covers 13 residues. The CDR3 nucleotides are TGTGCCAGCAGCCCCGCCCGTTCCCTAGCGCAGTATTTT. Translation gives CASSPARSLAQYF. The whole variable domain, filled in from reference TRBV7-3 and TRBJ2-3, reads GAGVSQTPSNKVTEKGKYVELRCDPISGHTALYWYRQSLGQGPEFLIYFQGTGAADDSGLPNDRFFAVRPEGSVSTLKIQRTERGDSAVYLCASSPARSLAQYFGPGTRLTVL.

This clonotype appeared a few times. DNA of the CDR3: TGTGCCAGCAGTAGAACAGCGTATAATTCACCCCTCCACTTT. Protein product: CASSRTAYNSPLHF. This chain connects TRBV6-1 to TRBJ1-6; no firm D call. This CDR3 is 14 amino acids long. Deletions cut 5 bases from V and 4 bases from J, with 9 bases between. CDR1 is MNHNS and CDR2 is SASEGT in the germline V gene.

This chain uses TRBV6-1 with TRBJ1-5, with D perhaps TRBD1 (6 bases). The germline V gene has CDR1 MNHNS and CDR2 SASEGT. The V end lost 4 bases, the J end lost 7 bases, and 14 bases lay between the germline ends. There are 14 residues in the CDR3. Here the CDR3 reads CASSAQGLGQPQHF. The CDR3 nucleotides are TGTGCCAGCAGTGCACAGGGTTTAGGGCAGCCCCAGCATTTT.

This clonotype was counted a few times. This CDR3 is CASTYRDNNYEQYF. DNA for the CDR3: TGTGCCAGCACCTACCGGGACAACAATTACGAGCAGTACTTC. The chain couples TRBV6-2 or TRBV6-3 to TRBJ2-7, with D perhaps TRBD1 (6 bases). Between the trimmed V and J ends, which lost 7 bases and 4 bases, there was a span of 17 bases. Germline lookup yields CDR1 MNHEY and CDR2 SVGEGT. The CDR3 length is 14 residues.

This clonotype was counted a few times. The V call is TRBV4-2, the J call TRBJ2-7; 7 bases align to TRBD2. V trimming: 2 bases; J trimming: 2 bases; junction bases outside the gene matches: 12. The CDR3 sequence is 17 residues long. CDR1 and CDR2 (germline): LGHNA, YNFKEQ. The CDR3 DNA is TGTGCCAGCAGCCAACCAGTCAGCGGGACTTACACCTACGAGCAGTACTTC. Its translation: CASSQPVSGTYTYEQYF.

The table lists this clonotype with many counts. The chain uses TRBV4-2 and TRBJ2-7; 8 nucleotides agree with TRBD1. This CDR3 region has 14 residues. Looked up from germline, CDR1 is LGHNA and CDR2 is YNFKEQ. With 0 bases clipped from V and 3 bases from J, the junction kept 1 base outside the gene matches. This CDR3 reads CASSQETGGYEQYF. The CDR3 bases are TGTGCCAGCAGCCAAGAAACAGGGGGCTACGAGCAGTACTTC.

This clonotype occurred a few times. The chain combines TRBV27 with TRBJ2-1; 14 bases map to TRBD2. The CDR3 covers 14 residues. Germline trimming cut 9 bases from V and 8 bases from J; bases unmatched to any gene: 6. The germline V gene has CDR1 MNHEY and CDR2 SMNVEV (reference sequence). The CDR3 sequence: CASRTSGGLDEQFF. The CDR3 coding sequence is TGTGCCAGTCGGACTAGCGGGGGGTTAGATGAGCAGTTCTTC.

This clonotype was seen repeatedly, ten times or more. The gene calls are TRBV28 and TRBJ2-7; 7 nucleotides align to TRBD1. CDR3 length equals 14 residues. Germline V gives CDR1 MDHEN, CDR2 SYDVKM. The V segment lost 5 bases and the J segment 5 bases; nucleotides outside the gene matches: 9. In DNA, the CDR3 is TGTGCCAGCAGTCCTACAGGGGCATTCGACGAGCAGTACTTC. Encoded protein: CASSPTGAFDEQYF.

This clonotype came up many times. This rearrangement joins TRBV18 to TRBJ2-7; the D is unclear. Germline assignment: CDR1 KGHSH and CDR2 LQKENI. V lost 5 bases and J lost 2, with 7 bases in between. The CDR3 is 12 amino acids. Here the CDR3 DNA reads TGTGCCAGCTCATCCACCACCTACGAGCAGTACTTC. Translating it yields CASSSTTYEQYF. The full variable domain, rest sourced from reference TRBV18 and TRBJ2-7, is NAGVMQNPRHLVRRRGQEARLRCSPMKGHSHVYWYRQLPEEGLKFMVYLQKENIIDESGMPKERFSAEFPKEGPSILRIQQVVRGDSAAYFCASSSTTYEQYFGPGTRLTVT.

The rearrangement links TRBV20-1 to TRBJ2-5, with TRBD2 identical over 14 bases. J gave up 3 bases and V 3 bases, and 9 bases lay outside the gene matches. Germline V gene sequence: CDR1 DFQATT, CDR2 SNEGSKA (reference sequence). CDR3 length equals 17 residues. The CDR3 protein is CSASKYPGLAGEETQYF. CDR3 nucleotide sequence: TGCAGTGCTAGTAAATATCCGGGACTAGCGGGAGAAGAGACCCAGTACTTC.

This clonotype was seen at least ten times. V is TRBV7-6 and J is TRBJ2-7, with D possibly being TRBD1 or TRBD2 (5 bases each). Per germline, CDR1 SGHVS and CDR2 FNYEAQ. The CDR3 extends over 16 amino acids. The V end was cut by 5 bases, the J end by 2 bases, with 19 bases between. The CDR3 sequence: CASSRLGREPPYEQYF. The CDR3 DNA reads TGTGCCAGCAGCCGCCTGGGCAGGGAGCCACCCTACGAGCAGTACTTC.